Shown below are 5 T cell receptor beta chains from a single sample sequenced in a study of tumor and adjacent non-tumor tissue in lung cancer. TCRbeta libraries were built with three rounds of nested PCR, modified from ARM-PCR. A single record per CDR3 protein comes from TCRdb applying MiXCR to the multiplex PCR reads. The repertoire includes roughly 120,000 distinct CDR3 sequences, around 80% of them detected once, and 37% sits in the top ten. No cell sorting was done before RNA was extracted from the tissue. The specimen sequenced was lung tumor tissue. All receptors derive from a woman aged 60-75 years with non-small cell lung cancer.

This rearrangement joins TRBV11-3 to TRBJ2-3; D remains ambiguous. The CDR3 length is 12 residues. Trimming left V 6 bases short and J 6 bases short, with 10 bases between. From germline, CDR1 is SGHNT and CDR2 YENEEA. The CDR3 nucleotides are TGTGCCAGCAGTATACGCAGTGATACGCAGTATTTT. This gives the protein CASSIRSDTQYF. Combining the CDR3 with reference TRBV11-3 and TRBJ2-3 gives the whole variable domain EAGVVQSPRYKIIEKKQPVAFWCNPISGHNTLYWYLQNLGQGPELLIRYENEEAVDDSQLPKDRFSAERLKGVDSTLKIQPAELGDSAVYLCASSIRSDTQYFGPGTRLTVL.

This rearrangement joins TRBV6-2 or TRBV6-3 to TRBJ2-3; the match to TRBD2 covers 13 bases. The germline CDR1 and CDR2 sequences are MNHEY and SVGEGT. The CDR3 sequence is 20 residues long. V lost 2 bases and J lost 4; bases outside the gene matches: 15. Here the CDR3 DNA reads TGTGCCAGCAGTTACCCTCTAGGGACTAGCGGGGAGCGAGTCGCAGATACGCAGTATTTT. Its translation: CASSYPLGTSGERVADTQYF.

The chain couples TRBV11-2 to TRBJ1-6; D is uncertain. The V end was cut by 7 bases, the J end by 7 bases, with 5 bases between. CDR3 length equals 11 residues. The germline CDR1 and CDR2 sequences are SGHAT and FQNNGV. CDR3 sequence: CASTRNSPLHF. Written as DNA, the CDR3 is TGTGCCAGCACTAGGAATTCACCCCTCCACTTT.

This clonotype was seen a single time. A junction end diverges from the germline sequence, so it may reflect a read error. The J gene is TRBJ1-6, the V gene TRBV11-1; perhaps TRBD1 as D (6 bases). Germline-derived CDR1 and CDR2 are SGHAT and FQDESV (reference sequence). The CDR3 covers 16 residues. The DNA of the CDR3 is TGTGCCAGCAGCTACGACGGACAGTCTCATAATTCACCACTCCACTTT. This sequence encodes CASSYDGQSHNSPLHF.

In DNA, the CDR3 is TGTGCCAGCTGCCTAGTTACGGGAACCTACGAGCAGTACTTC. Protein product: CASCLVTGTYEQYF. The chain links TRBV11-1 to TRBJ2-7; tentatively, D is TRBD2 (5 bases). Per the germline V gene, CDR1 is SGHAT and CDR2 is FQDESV (reference sequence). V was clipped by 8 bases and J by 2 bases, with 16 bases between them. The CDR3 sequence is 14 residues long.